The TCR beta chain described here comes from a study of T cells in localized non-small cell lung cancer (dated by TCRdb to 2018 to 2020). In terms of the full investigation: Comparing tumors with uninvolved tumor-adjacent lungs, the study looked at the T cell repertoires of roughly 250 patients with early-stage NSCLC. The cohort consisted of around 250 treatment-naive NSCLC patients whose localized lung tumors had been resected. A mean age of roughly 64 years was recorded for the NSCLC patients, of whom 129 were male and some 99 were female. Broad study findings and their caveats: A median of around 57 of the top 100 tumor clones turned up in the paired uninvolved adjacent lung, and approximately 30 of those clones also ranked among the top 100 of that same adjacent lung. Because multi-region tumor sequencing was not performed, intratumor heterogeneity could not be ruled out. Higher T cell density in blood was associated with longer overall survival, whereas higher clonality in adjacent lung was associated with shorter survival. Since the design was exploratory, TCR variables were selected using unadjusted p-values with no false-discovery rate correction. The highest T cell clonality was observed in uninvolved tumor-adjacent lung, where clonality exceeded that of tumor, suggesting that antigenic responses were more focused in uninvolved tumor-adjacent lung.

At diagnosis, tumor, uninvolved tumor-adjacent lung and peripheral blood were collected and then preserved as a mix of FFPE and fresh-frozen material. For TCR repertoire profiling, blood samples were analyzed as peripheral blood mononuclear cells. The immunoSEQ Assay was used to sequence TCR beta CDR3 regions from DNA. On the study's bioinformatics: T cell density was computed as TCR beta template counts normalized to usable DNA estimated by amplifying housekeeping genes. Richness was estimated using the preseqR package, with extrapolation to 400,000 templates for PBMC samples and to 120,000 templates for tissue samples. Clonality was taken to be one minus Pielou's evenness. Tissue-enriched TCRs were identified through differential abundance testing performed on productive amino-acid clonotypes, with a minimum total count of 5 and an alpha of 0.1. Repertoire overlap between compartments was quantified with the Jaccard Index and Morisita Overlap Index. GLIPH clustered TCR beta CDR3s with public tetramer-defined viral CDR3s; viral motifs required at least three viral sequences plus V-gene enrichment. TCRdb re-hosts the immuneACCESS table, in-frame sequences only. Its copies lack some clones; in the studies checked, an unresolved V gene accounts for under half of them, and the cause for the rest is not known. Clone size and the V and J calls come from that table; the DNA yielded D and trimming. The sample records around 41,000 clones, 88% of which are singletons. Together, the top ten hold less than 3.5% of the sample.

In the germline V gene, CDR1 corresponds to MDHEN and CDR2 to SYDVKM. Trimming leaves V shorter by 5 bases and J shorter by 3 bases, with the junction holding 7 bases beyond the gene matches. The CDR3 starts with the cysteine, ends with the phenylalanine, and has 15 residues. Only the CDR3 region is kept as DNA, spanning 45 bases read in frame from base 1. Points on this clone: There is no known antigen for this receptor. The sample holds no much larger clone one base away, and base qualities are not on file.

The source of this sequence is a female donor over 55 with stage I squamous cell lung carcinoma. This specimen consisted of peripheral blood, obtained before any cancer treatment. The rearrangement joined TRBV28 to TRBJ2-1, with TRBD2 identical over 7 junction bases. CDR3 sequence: CASSRRLADYNEQFF. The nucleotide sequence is TGTGCCAGCAGTCGTCGACTAGCTGACTACAATGAGCAGTTCTTC. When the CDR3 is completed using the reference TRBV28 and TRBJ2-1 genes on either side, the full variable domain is DVKVTQSSRYLVKRTGEKVFLECVQDMDHENMFWYRQDPGLGLRLIYFSYDVKMKEKGDIPEGYSVSREKKERFSLILESASTNQTSMYLCASSRRLADYNEQFFGPGTRLTVL.